This entry concerns a single T cell receptor (beta chain). This clonotype was detected a few times. Its antigen specificity is not known. No per-base quality is available; no much larger clone lies one base away. The sample's time point, from its label and the paper: persistent/refractory GD, antithyroid drugs over 5 years with positive TRAb. RNA was extracted from PBMCs in TRIzol for both TCR sequencing and RNA sequencing. Graves' disease was diagnosed according to American Thyroid Association guidelines. Recruitment of patients was carried out at an endocrinology department in Xi'an, China. Each patient gave about 9.1 milliliters of peripheral blood, collected in an EDTA anticoagulant tube. Ficoll Paque Plus density gradient separation was used to isolate PBMCs, and no further T cell sorting was done. An Agilent 2100 Bioanalyzer and agarose gel were used to check RNA quality, and a NanoDrop 2000 was used to measure RNA concentration.

Libraries were built with multiplex PCR. Sequencing was performed on an Illumina HiSeq 4000. TCR beta libraries were built with iRepertoire HTBI primers and Arm-PCR amplification of CDR3 regions. Before sequencing, the PCR products underwent gel purification. The paper's processing steps were these. Gene usage analysis of CDR3 amino acid clonotypes used the 60 to 80 TRBV and 11 to 15 TRBJ segments found across samples. COPE and FqMerger were used to merge filtered high-quality paired reads into contigs. BLAST was used to align contigs to the IMGT TRBV, TRBD and TRBJ reference genes, and CDR3 was defined following IMGT. Any clonotype with a frequency above 0.1% was classified as a highly expanded clone. Shannon entropy served as the measure of repertoire diversity, while the Gini coefficient captured V-J evenness. Public clonotypes were defined as clonotypes shared by more than one individual. The public reads were quality trimmed at Q25 with fastp and then assembled into clones with MiXCR by TCRdb, keeping productive beta chains. Rows are combined by CDR3 protein, so each entry shows the most common genes and DNA. The V and J calls and clone size come from TCRdb's table, not from the authors' own analysis. Across this sample there are about 470,000 distinct CDR3 sequences, with about 22% seen only once. 7% to 9% of the sample is in the top ten clones.

The CDR3 has 14 amino acids, counting the end cysteine and phenylalanine. Just CDR3 DNA is preserved here, 42 bases in frame from base 1. CDR1 and CDR2 are read off the germline V gene as SGHNT and YENEEA. V has 5 bases trimmed and J has 5 bases trimmed; junction bases matching no gene number 5. The data were taken from a study of regulatory T cells in long-lasting Graves disease (dated by TCRdb to 2020 to 2022). About the full investigation: Persistent Graves' disease was defined as persistently positive TSH receptor autoantibodies together with antithyroid drug treatment for over 5 years. Persistent Graves' disease patients were compared with newly diagnosed Graves' disease patients by peripheral blood TCR sequencing and RNA sequencing. The study was registered as a clinical trial and conducted in China. TCR sequencing covered 13 persistent and around 20 newly diagnosed Graves' disease patients, around 35 samples in total. In the clinical cohort, patients with persistent Graves' disease had used antithyroid drugs for an average of roughly ten years.

Beyond this particular receptor, the publication reports: More public clonotypes were shared among persistent patients (roughly 3,000) than among newly diagnosed patients (roughly 1,000). Peripheral blood alone was examined, since thyroid tissue, which constituted the primary lesion, could not be accessed. Sequencing and analysis were restricted to the TCR beta chain. Preferential use of TRBV28, TRBJ1-2 and TRBJ2-5 was observed in persistent disease, whereas TRBV20-1 and TRBJ2-1 were favored in newly diagnosed disease. The authors acknowledged the small sample size as a limitation that may reduce accuracy. Persistent Graves' disease patients showed lower TCR Shannon entropy and fewer highly expanded clones than newly diagnosed patients, suggesting clonal expansion.

This clonotype was obtained from a female donor with Graves disease. This chain joins TRBV11-3 to TRBJ2-2, with 7 bases matching TRBD1. Here the sequenced sample was peripheral blood mononuclear cells (PBMCs), taken when the disease was refractory, from a patient treated with antithyroid drugs. The nucleotide sequence is TGTGCCAGCAGCCGAATACAGGGGACCGGGGAGCTGTTTTTT. The resulting protein is CASSRIQGTGELFF.